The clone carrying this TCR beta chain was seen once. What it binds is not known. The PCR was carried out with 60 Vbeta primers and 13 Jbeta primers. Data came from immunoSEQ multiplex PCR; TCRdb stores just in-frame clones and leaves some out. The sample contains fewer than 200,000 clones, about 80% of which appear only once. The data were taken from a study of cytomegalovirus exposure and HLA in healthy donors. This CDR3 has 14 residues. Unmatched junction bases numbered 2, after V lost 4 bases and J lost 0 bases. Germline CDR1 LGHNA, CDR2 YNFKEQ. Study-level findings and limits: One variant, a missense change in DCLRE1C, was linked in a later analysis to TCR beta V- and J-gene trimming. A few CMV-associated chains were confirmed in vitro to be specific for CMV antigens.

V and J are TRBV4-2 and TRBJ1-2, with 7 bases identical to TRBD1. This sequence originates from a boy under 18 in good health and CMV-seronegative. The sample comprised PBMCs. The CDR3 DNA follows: TGTGCCAGCAGCCCCGGACAGGCTAACTATGGCTACACCTTC. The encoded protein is CASSPGQANYGYTF.